The 8 T cell receptor beta chains in this list originate from one sample, sequenced in a study of brain T cells in children with intractable seizures. Libraries were prepared by immunoSEQ multiplex PCR; TCRdb keeps only in-frame clonotypes and omits some of them. The sample lists hundreds of thousands of clones; 93% were seen once. Noted time point: blood from clinic visit 5 months post-surgery; TSC patient then seizure free. The source material was peripheral blood, sampled less than 6 months after surgery. Receptor source: a boy less than two years old with tuberous sclerosis and intractable seizures.

The chain links TRBV14 to TRBJ1-1; 10 nucleotides match TRBD1. The CDR3 length is 18 residues. V gave up 4 bases and J gave up 0 bases; unmatched junction bases: 11. In germline, CDR1 is SGHDN, CDR2 FVKESK. The CDR3 DNA sequence: TGTGCCAGCAGCCGATATCCGAAGGGACAGGGGATGAACACTGAAGCTTTCTTT. This encodes CASSRYPKGQGMNTEAFF.

The chain combines TRBV5-4 with TRBJ2-1; D uncertain. Germline V gene lookup returns CDR1 SGHNT and CDR2 YYREEE (reference sequence). V lost 4 bases and J lost 0, with 14 bases in between. The CDR3 is 16 amino acids. The chain's CDR3 is CASSPRSKSSYNEQFF. The CDR3 DNA reads as TGTGCCAGCAGCCCCCGCTCCAAGAGCTCCTACAATGAGCAGTTCTTC.

V gene TRBV30 combines with J gene TRBJ1-2; unclear D gene. CDR1 and CDR2 from the germline V gene are GTSNPN and SVGIG (reference sequence). Trimming took 1 base from V and 3 from J, leaving 6 bases between them. This CDR3 contains 12 residues. This CDR3 reads CAWSGGDYGYTF. The CDR3 coding sequence is TGTGCCTGGAGTGGTGGCGACTATGGCTACACCTTC.

V is TRBV5-8 and J is TRBJ2-7; 9 bases are a match to TRBD1. V lost 3 bases and J lost 5; bases outside the gene matches: 9. This CDR3 is 15 amino acids long. Germline CDR1 reads SGHTS; CDR2 reads YDEGEE. The DNA for the CDR3 is TGTGCCAGCAGCTGGCAGGGACAGGGAGGCAACGAGCAGTACTTC. Protein sequence: CASSWQGQGGNEQYF.

The V call is TRBV5-1, the J call TRBJ2-1; unclear D gene. Germline-derived CDR1 and CDR2 are SGHRS and YFSETQ. The CDR3 consists of 13 residues. The V gene lost 4 bases and the J gene lost 5 bases, with 10 bases spanning the gap. CDR3 region: CASSARTDNEQFF. The CDR3 DNA follows: TGCGCCAGCAGCGCCCGGACCGACAATGAGCAGTTCTTC.

This chain connects TRBV12-5 to TRBJ1-1; D remains unclear. Germline lookup yields CDR1 LGHNT and CDR2 FRNRAP. Trimming took 5 bases from V and 1 from J, leaving 8 bases between them. There are 13 residues in the CDR3. This CDR3 is CASGTIPNTEAFF. CDR3 nucleotide sequence: TGTGCTAGTGGTACCATCCCGAACACTGAAGCTTTCTTT.

The chain uses TRBV10-3 and TRBJ2-2; TRBD2 agrees at 12 bases. CDR1 is ENHRY and CDR2 is SYGVKD in the germline V gene. V lost 6 bases to trimming and J lost 6 bases; unmatched junction nucleotides: 14. This CDR3 comprises 18 residues. The CDR3 loop is CAISEQHRLAGEAGELFF. The CDR3 bases are TGTGCCATCAGCGAACAGCACCGACTAGCGGGAGAGGCCGGGGAGCTGTTTTTT.

The chain joins TRBV5-3 to TRBJ2-7; TRBD1 matches 8 bases. TRBV5-3 is an open reading frame whose function is uncertain. This CDR3 region has 14 residues. V shed 1 base and J 5 bases; nucleotides not matched to a gene: 5. The CDR3 region is CARSLWTGFHEQYF. CDR3 nucleotide sequence: TGTGCCAGAAGCTTGTGGACAGGGTTCCACGAGCAGTACTTC.